This T cell receptor (beta chain) was found in a study of blood T cells in healthy people across ages (dated by TCRdb to the mid-2010s). For the study in its entirety: In model experiments, roughly one uniquely barcoded TCR beta cDNA molecule per two T cells was captured by template switching. Two additional independent replicas of 1 million unique cDNA reads from the same blood draw were analyzed for two donors (one aged 18 to 30 and one aged 80 or older). To avoid experimental bias, donors of different ages were spread randomly across the sequencing lanes. The donors were split into four age groups: young (average 16 years), middle-aged (more than 35), aged (about 62) and long-lived (approximately 80). Using deep sequencing normalized with unique cDNA molecular identifiers, the study measured how TCR beta repertoire diversity changes with age. The full study reports these points: Compared with the aged group, the long-lived group had more naive CD4+ T cells, fewer expanded clones and increased TCR diversity, a pattern suggesting age selection. Estimates of total diversity based on one million sequenced T cells were considered lower bounds and underestimates. The percentage of naive T cells measured by flow cytometry correlated strongly with observed TCR beta diversity. As age increased, observed TCR beta diversity per million T cells dropped in a roughly linear way, and a significant reduction was already evident by age 40. Because the CMV infection status of the donors was unknown, age-related changes in expanded clonotypes may potentially have been confounded. Since profiling was done on bulk unsorted PBMCs, naive and antigen-experienced compartments could not be conclusively compared.

Trimming removed 0 bases from V and 9 bases from J, leaving 6 bases between the germline ends. Taken from cysteine to phenylalanine, the CDR3 has 11 residues. Just the 33-base CDR3 DNA is kept, in frame starting at base 1. CDR1 and CDR2 (ENHRY, SYGVKD) derive from the germline V gene. As for this clonotype: Its antigen is still unknown. Per-base qualities were not stored, and no clone one base away is much larger.

The donors were around 39 Caucasian individuals from Russia, aged roughly 6 to 95 years, who were systemically healthy. About 9.1 milliliters of peripheral blood were collected from each donor into EDTA-treated Vacutainer tubes. PBMCs were isolated by Ficoll-Paque density-gradient centrifugation, with at least 6 million obtained per sample. Trizol reagent was used to extract total RNA from the PBMCs, yielding at least 6 micrograms per sample. The percentages of naive CD45RAhigh/CD27high T cells were determined by flow cytometry on a PBMC aliquot from every donor. Preparation of the library involved 5' RACE. The sample was run on an Illumina HiSeq 2500. A second PCR of about 7 to 12 cycles was performed with a sample-barcoded 5' primer and a J-beta primer mix. A unique molecular identifier was introduced onto each TCR beta cDNA molecule by a template-switch 5' adaptor carrying 12 random nucleotides. At least 3 million CDR3-containing paired-end reads were obtained from each sample. First-strand cDNA was synthesized from all RNA with the Mint cDNA synthesis kit, primed by a TRBC-specific oligonucleotide. All cDNA was treated with uracil-DNA glycosylase and then went through a first 18-cycle PCR with the universal primers M1SS and BC2_uni_R. In the paper's pipeline: Each sample was normalized by randomly selecting 1 million high-quality reads, each carrying a distinct molecular identifier. Reads with shared molecular identifiers were discarded instead of being binned into consensus sequences. MiTCR, set to a Q25 quality threshold and the strictest error-elimination algorithm, was used for CDR3 identification, clonotype clustering and error correction. Lower-bound total TCR beta diversity was estimated with a nonparametric unseen species model using Euler transformation. Starting from the raw public reads, TCRdb applied fastp trimming at Q25, assembled clones with MiXCR and retained in-frame beta chains. Duplicate CDR3 protein sequences are folded into a single record with the most common DNA and genes. Here the V and J calls rest on TCRdb's processing, not on the authors' analysis. Here the sample has over a million distinct CDR3 sequences; about 40% occur a single time. The ten most abundant clones make up less than 8% of the sample.

The sequence joins TRBV10-3 to TRBJ2-7, with a tentative D gene TRBD1 over 6 matching bases. The material sequenced was blood. The sequence derives from a woman younger than 30 in good health. This receptor has the CDR3 CAISESDRQYF. The nucleotide sequence is given as TGTGCCATCAGTGAGTCGGACAGGCAGTACTTC.